This entry concerns a single T cell receptor (beta chain). The antigen remains unidentified. This specimen belongs to a study of T cell responses to AZD1222 COVID-19 vaccine. Whole-study results and caveats: Seropositive status at baseline applied to only 6 or 7 AZD1222 recipients. The sample set comprised mostly white British donors with more females, and clonal diversity was possibly underestimated.

Measured with immunoSEQ multiplex PCR; TCRdb has only the in-frame clones, and not every one. The sample consists of roughly 120,000 clones, 70% to 90% of them appearing once. Deletions cut 1 base from V and 6 bases from J, with 8 bases between. CDR3 length equals 13 residues. From germline, CDR1 is SGHNT and CDR2 YENEEA. The chain is built from TRBV11-3 and TRBJ2-3; possibly TRBD2 for D (5 bases). The sequencing here drew on peripheral blood, taken on day 0 of AZD1222 vaccination. The TCR originated in an adult in good health. The CDR3 spells CASSLGPSDTQYF. In nucleotides, the CDR3 is TGTGCCAGCAGCTTAGGGCCTAGCGATACGCAGTATTTT.